Listed below are T cell receptor beta chains from one sample, sequenced in a study of shared clonotypes between healthy human individuals. Here immunoSEQ multiplex PCR was the method, and the copy in TCRdb shows in-frame clones only, minus some. The sample lists some 600,000 clones; around 96% were seen once. The sequencing input was naive CD8+ T cells sorted from blood. The receptors were sampled from a woman in her twenties or thirties in good health. CDR3s include the opening cysteine and the closing phenylalanine or tryptophan. Fields, in order: V gene, D gene, clone size, J gene, CDR3 protein, CDR3 DNA. The D gene is left open where the match is weak. Not all rows give a size; the values are once, few, many and, for expanded clones, a class.

v_call: TRBV2; d_call: NA; clone_size: NA; j_call: TRBJ1-3; cdr3_aa: CASSHRESSGNTIYF; cdr3_nt: TGTGCCAGCAGTCACAGGGAGTCCTCTGGAAACACCATATATTTT
v_call: TRBV10-1; d_call: TRBD2; clone_size: once; j_call: TRBJ2-7; cdr3_aa: CASSSGKVSFEQYF; cdr3_nt: TGCGCCAGCAGCAGCGGGAAGGTGTCTTTTGAGCAGTACTTC
v_call: TRBV7-6; d_call: NA; clone_size: NA; j_call: TRBJ2-7; cdr3_aa: CASSPHTGYEQYF; cdr3_nt: TGTGCCAGCAGCCCGCATACAGGGTACGAGCAGTACTTC
v_call: TRBV9; d_call: NA; clone_size: NA; j_call: TRBJ2-7; cdr3_aa: CASSVTDRGFYEQYF; cdr3_nt: TGTGCCAGCAGCGTAACTGACAGAGGTTTTTACGAGCAGTACTTC
v_call: TRBV9; d_call: NA; clone_size: NA; j_call: TRBJ1-1; cdr3_aa: CASSVSVGGNTEAFF; cdr3_nt: TGTGCCAGCAGCGTATCGGTGGGGGGGAACACTGAAGCTTTCTTT
v_call: TRBV6-5; d_call: TRBD2; clone_size: once; j_call: TRBJ2-7; cdr3_aa: CASSFGLATEQYF; cdr3_nt: TGTGCCAGCAGTTTCGGACTAGCGACCGAGCAGTACTTC
v_call: TRBV7-8; d_call: NA; clone_size: NA; j_call: TRBJ2-1; cdr3_aa: CASSLKTYNEQFF; cdr3_nt: TGTGCCAGCAGCTTAAAAACCTACAATGAGCAGTTCTTC
v_call: TRBV7-9; d_call: NA; clone_size: once; j_call: TRBJ2-7; cdr3_aa: CASSPRAYEQYF; cdr3_nt: TGTGCCAGCAGCCCTCGGGCCTACGAGCAGTACTTC
v_call: TRBV6-4; d_call: NA; clone_size: once; j_call: TRBJ2-3; cdr3_aa: CASSDSAEGGTDTQYF; cdr3_nt: TGTGCCAGCAGTGACTCGGCGGAGGGGGGCACAGATACGCAGTATTTT
v_call: TRBV11-1; d_call: NA; clone_size: NA; j_call: TRBJ2-2; cdr3_aa: CASSLEPDYTGELFF; cdr3_nt: TGTGCCAGCAGCTTAGAGCCAGATTACACCGGGGAGCTGTTTTTT
v_call: TRBV4-1; d_call: NA; clone_size: NA; j_call: TRBJ1-4; cdr3_aa: CASSQDQQGVEATNEKLFF; cdr3_nt: TGCGCCAGCAGCCAAGATCAACAGGGAGTCGAGGCAACTAATGAAAAACTGTTTTTT
v_call: TRBV29-1; d_call: TRBD1; clone_size: NA; j_call: TRBJ1-2; cdr3_aa: CSVDTDRAGYTF; cdr3_nt: TGCAGCGTTGATACCGACAGGGCTGGCTACACCTTC
v_call: TRBV4-1; d_call: NA; clone_size: NA; j_call: TRBJ2-1; cdr3_aa: CASSLGLGGPHNEQFF; cdr3_nt: TGCGCCAGCAGCCTCGGACTAGGGGGCCCCCACAATGAGCAGTTCTTC
v_call: TRBV7-9; d_call: TRBD1; clone_size: NA; j_call: TRBJ2-2; cdr3_aa: CASSSRNRDRDTGELFF; cdr3_nt: TGTGCCAGCAGCTCGAGGAACCGGGACAGAGACACCGGGGAGCTGTTTTTT
v_call: TRBV4-2; d_call: NA; clone_size: NA; j_call: TRBJ2-1; cdr3_aa: CASSQSPSEQFF; cdr3_nt: TGTGCCAGCAGCCAAAGTCCTAGTGAGCAGTTCTTC
v_call: TRBV20-1; d_call: NA; clone_size: NA; j_call: TRBJ1-2; cdr3_aa: CSASDYGYTF; cdr3_nt: TGCAGTGCTAGCGACTATGGCTACACCTTC
v_call: TRBV27; d_call: NA; clone_size: NA; j_call: TRBJ2-7; cdr3_aa: CASSPTPSYEQYF; cdr3_nt: TGTGCCAGCAGCCCAACCCCCTCCTACGAGCAGTACTTC
v_call: TRBV4-2; d_call: NA; clone_size: NA; j_call: TRBJ2-7; cdr3_aa: CASSPGRNYEQYF; cdr3_nt: TGTGCCAGCAGCCCGGGGAGGAACTACGAGCAGTACTTC
v_call: TRBV5-1; d_call: TRBD2; clone_size: NA; j_call: TRBJ2-1; cdr3_aa: CASSLTWTSGNNEQFF; cdr3_nt: TGCGCCAGCAGCTTAACATGGACTAGCGGAAACAATGAGCAGTTCTTC
v_call: TRBV27; d_call: TRBD2; clone_size: NA; j_call: TRBJ2-7; cdr3_aa: CASSPSGNPYEQYF; cdr3_nt: TGTGCCAGCTCCCCGAGCGGGAATCCCTACGAGCAGTACTTC
v_call: TRBV7-2; d_call: NA; clone_size: NA; j_call: TRBJ2-7; cdr3_aa: CASSFGSNYEQYF; cdr3_nt: TGTGCCAGCAGCTTCGGGTCCAACTACGAGCAGTACTTC
v_call: TRBV6-6; d_call: NA; clone_size: NA; j_call: TRBJ2-1; cdr3_aa: CASSRLEGEQFF; cdr3_nt: TGTGCCAGCAGTAGACTAGAGGGTGAGCAGTTCTTC